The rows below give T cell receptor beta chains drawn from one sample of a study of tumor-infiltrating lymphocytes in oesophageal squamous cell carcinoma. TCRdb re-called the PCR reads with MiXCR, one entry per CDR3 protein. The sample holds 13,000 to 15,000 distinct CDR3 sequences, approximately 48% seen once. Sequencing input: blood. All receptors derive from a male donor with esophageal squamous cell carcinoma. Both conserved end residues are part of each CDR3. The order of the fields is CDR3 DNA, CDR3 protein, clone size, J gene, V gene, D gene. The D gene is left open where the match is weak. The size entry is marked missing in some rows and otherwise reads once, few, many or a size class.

CDR3nt: TGTGCCACCAGCAGAGATCTTTTTGGGGATTTACTAGCGGGGTCTTACAATGAGCAGTTCTTC; CDR3aa: CATSRDLFGDLLAGSYNEQFF; abundance: NA; j_gene: TRBJ2-1; v_gene: TRBV15; d_gene: TRBD2
CDR3nt: TGTGCCAGCAGCTCAGCCGGGACAGGGAGCAATGAGCAGTTCTTC; CDR3aa: CASSSAGTGSNEQFF; abundance: few; j_gene: TRBJ2-1; v_gene: TRBV7-3; d_gene: TRBD1
CDR3nt: TGCAGCACAACTGGACAGGGTTTGCCAGATACGCAGTATTTT; CDR3aa: CSTTGQGLPDTQYF; abundance: NA; j_gene: TRBJ2-3; v_gene: TRBV29-1; d_gene: TRBD1
CDR3nt: TGCGCCAGCAGCCCTTGGGGGGAGGGCACAGATACGCAGTATTTT; CDR3aa: CASSPWGEGTDTQYF; abundance: many; j_gene: TRBJ2-3; v_gene: TRBV5-1; d_gene: NA
CDR3nt: TGTGCCAGTCGGGGTAAGGTAAATCAGCCCCAGCATTTT; CDR3aa: CASRGKVNQPQHF; abundance: few; j_gene: TRBJ1-5; v_gene: TRBV6-1; d_gene: NA
CDR3nt: TGTGCCAGCAGCTTAGATAGCGGGGGTGTCAATGAGCAGTTCTTC; CDR3aa: CASSLDSGGVNEQFF; abundance: few; j_gene: TRBJ2-1; v_gene: TRBV7-2; d_gene: TRBD2
CDR3nt: TGCGCCAGCAGCTTGGCGCCACAGGGGGCGAACACCGGGGAGCTGTTTTTT; CDR3aa: CASSLAPQGANTGELFF; abundance: NA; j_gene: TRBJ2-2; v_gene: TRBV5-1; d_gene: TRBD1
CDR3nt: TGTGCCAGCAGCTCCAGGCCCGACAGGGGGCAGTCCTACAATGAGCAGTTCTTC; CDR3aa: CASSSRPDRGQSYNEQFF; abundance: few; j_gene: TRBJ2-1; v_gene: TRBV7-6; d_gene: TRBD1
CDR3nt: TGTGCCAGCGGAGGGGGCCAGAACACCGGGGAGCTGTTTTTT; CDR3aa: CASGGGQNTGELFF; abundance: NA; j_gene: TRBJ2-2; v_gene: TRBV6-1; d_gene: NA
CDR3nt: TGTGCCAGCAGTCCCCACACAGGGAATGAGCAGTTCTTC; CDR3aa: CASSPHTGNEQFF; abundance: NA; j_gene: TRBJ2-1; v_gene: TRBV12-3/TRBV12-4; d_gene: NA
CDR3nt: TGTGTCAGCAGCGAACGGGAGCGGACAGATACGCAGTATTTT; CDR3aa: CVSSERERTDTQYF; abundance: NA; j_gene: TRBJ2-3; v_gene: TRBV7-9; d_gene: NA
CDR3nt: TGTGCCAGCAGTTACCTGCAGGCTAGCAGATCCACAGATACGCAGTATTTT; CDR3aa: CASSYLQASRSTDTQYF; abundance: many; j_gene: TRBJ2-3; v_gene: TRBV7-9; d_gene: NA
CDR3nt: TGTGCCAGCAGTCATTCTTTAGCGGGAGGGCGTGGAGCTGAGCAGTTCTTC; CDR3aa: CASSHSLAGGRGAEQFF; abundance: many; j_gene: TRBJ2-1; v_gene: TRBV6-1; d_gene: TRBD2
CDR3nt: TGTGCCAGCAGCCAAGCGGGCTCGTCACTCGGGGAGACCCAGTACTTC; CDR3aa: CASSQAGSSLGETQYF; abundance: NA; j_gene: TRBJ2-5; v_gene: TRBV4-2; d_gene: NA
CDR3nt: TGTGCCAGCAGCCCCAAGTTGGGGTCAGGGGCCTACAATGAGCAGTTCTTC; CDR3aa: CASSPKLGSGAYNEQFF; abundance: NA; j_gene: TRBJ2-1; v_gene: TRBV7-2; d_gene: NA
CDR3nt: TGTGCCAGCAGCTGGGGGACTAGCGGGAGGAGCACAGATACGCAGTATTTT; CDR3aa: CASSWGTSGRSTDTQYF; abundance: many; j_gene: TRBJ2-3; v_gene: TRBV11-3; d_gene: TRBD2
CDR3nt: TGTGCCAGCACCAGGACGCCAGCGGGCGGCTACACCTTC; CDR3aa: CASTRTPAGGYTF; abundance: many; j_gene: TRBJ1-2; v_gene: TRBV6-1; d_gene: NA
CDR3nt: TGTGCCAGCAGCCGCCTGACTAGCGGGCGCTACAATGAGCAGTACTTC; CDR3aa: CASSRLTSGRYNEQYF; abundance: many; j_gene: TRBJ2-5; v_gene: TRBV6-1; d_gene: TRBD2
CDR3nt: TGTGCCAGTAGTACCCGATCAGGGAATGAGCAGTACTTC; CDR3aa: CASSTRSGNEQYF; abundance: few; j_gene: TRBJ2-5; v_gene: TRBV19; d_gene: NA
CDR3nt: TGTGCCAGCAGCCCACAGGATAATGAGCAGTACTTC; CDR3aa: CASSPQDNEQYF; abundance: NA; j_gene: TRBJ2-4; v_gene: TRBV7-6; d_gene: NA